This T cell receptor (beta chain) originates from a study of blood T cell repertoires in COVID-19. Two negative PCRs, clearance, or symptom resolution characterized the recovered Cohort 3 donors. This clone has just a few counts. Method: immunoSEQ multiplex PCR; TCRdb's copy keeps in-frame clones and lacks some. The table lists 150,000 to 200,000 clones, roughly 85% of them singletons. Specimen: PBMCs or T cells enriched from blood (not recorded which). This TCR was sampled from a woman in her late teens or twenties who had recovered from COVID-19.

In nucleotides, the CDR3 is TGTGCCAGCTTAGGGACAGGACTAGCTTTCTTT. Its protein product is CASLGTGLAFF. The rearrangement joins TRBV2 to TRBJ1-1; 8 nucleotides line up with TRBD1. Trimming removed 8 bases from V and 10 bases from J; junction bases left unmatched: 6. Germline CDR1 SNHLY, CDR2 FYNNEI. This CDR3 has 11 amino acids.